Presented here are 10 T cell receptor beta chains from one specimen sequenced in a study of cytomegalovirus exposure and HLA in healthy donors. Primers for the PCR totalled 60 Vbeta and 13 Jbeta. Generated by immunoSEQ multiplex PCR, the TCRdb table keeps only in-frame clones and is missing some. The sample carries about 130,000 clones, over 75% recorded once. What was sequenced was PBMCs. These receptors all stem from a man in his forties or fifties in good health and CMV-seronegative.

J is TRBJ1-5 and V is TRBV2, with unresolved D. Germline values: CDR1 SNHLY, CDR2 FYNNEI. Trimming pared 2 bases from V and 0 bases from J, leaving 11 bases between. The CDR3 spans 16 residues. CDR3 sequence reads: CASSEQAAYSNQPQHF. CDR3 DNA sequence: TGTGCCAGCAGTGAACAGGCAGCATATAGCAATCAGCCCCAGCATTTT.

This clone appeared a single time. V and J are TRBV19 and TRBJ2-6; weak D call: TRBD2 (6 bases). CDR1 is LNHDA and CDR2 is SQIVND in the germline V gene (reference sequence). Trimming removed 9 bases from V and 1 base from J, with 19 bases in between. This CDR3 is built from 17 residues. CDR3 sequence: CASRTGETLSGANVLTF. The CDR3, as DNA: TGTGCCAGCCGGACGGGGGAAACACTTTCTGGGGCCAACGTCCTGACTTTC.

This clone has just a few counts. The genes are TRBV5-1 and TRBJ2-2, with a possible D match to TRBD1 (6 bases). The CDR3 consists of 15 residues. V gave up 3 bases and J gave up 1 base, with 10 bases separating them. CDR1 is SGHRS and CDR2 is YFSETQ in the germline V gene. The CDR3 reads CASSSGELNTGELFF. The CDR3 DNA reads as TGCGCCAGCAGCTCAGGGGAGCTGAACACCGGGGAGCTGTTTTTT.

CDR3 in amino acids: CASRRDTRPEKLFF. The CDR3 bases are TGTGCCAGCAGGAGGGACACCCGGCCTGAAAAACTGTTTTTT. V gene TRBV7-9 combines with J gene TRBJ1-4; the D gene is possibly TRBD1 (6 bases). Trimming shortened V by 6 bases and J by 7 bases, and 15 bases separated the two germline ends. CDR3 length: 14 residues. Germline V gives CDR1 SEHNR, CDR2 FQNEAQ (reference sequence).

The chain joins TRBV10-1 to TRBJ1-1, with a tentative D call TRBD1 (6 bases). CDR1 is WNHNN, CDR2 SYGVQD, per germline (reference sequence). This CDR3 is built from 16 residues. The V gene lost 6 bases and the J gene lost 1 base, with 18 bases spanning the gap. CDR3 in DNA: TGCGCCAGCAGCCCCACGGGAACAGGGCGGAACACTGAAGCTTTCTTT. Its translation is CASSPTGTGRNTEAFF.

The chain uses TRBV28 and TRBJ2-5; 10 bases fit TRBD2. V lost 8 bases and J lost 4; bases outside the gene matches: 16. The CDR3 extends over 17 amino acids. In germline, CDR1 is MDHEN, CDR2 SYDVKM. The CDR3 protein is CASVYGLAGVSSETQYF. CDR3 DNA sequence: TGTGCCAGCGTCTATGGGCTAGCGGGAGTAAGTTCAGAGACCCAGTACTTC.

The chain carries TRBV18 and TRBJ2-3; weak D call: TRBD1 (6 bases). This CDR3 has 14 amino acids. Trimming took 2 bases from V and 4 from J, leaving 10 bases between them. Germline V CDR1 and CDR2: KGHSH, LQKENI. This CDR3 reads CASSPGGGSDTQYF. The DNA of the CDR3 is TGTGCCAGCTCACCAGGGGGCGGATCAGATACGCAGTATTTT. Together with reference TRBV18 and TRBJ2-3, the CDR3 gives the full variable domain: NAGVMQNPRHLVRRRGQEARLRCSPMKGHSHVYWYRQLPEEGLKFMVYLQKENIIDESGMPKERFSAEFPKEGPSILRIQQVVRGDSAAYFCASSPGGGSDTQYFGPGTRLTVL.

The gene calls are TRBV19 and TRBJ2-1; a weak D match, TRBD2 (5 bases). This CDR3 has 18 residues. In germline, CDR1 is LNHDA, CDR2 SQIVND (reference sequence). The V end was cut by 4 bases, the J end by 0 bases, with 19 bases between. The CDR3 DNA reads TGTGCCAGTAGTACCCCGGTTGCGGGCCTAAGCTCCTACAATGAGCAGTTCTTC. Protein product: CASSTPVAGLSSYNEQFF.

This chain joins TRBV5-1 and TRBJ1-1, with D unclear. Trimming took 1 base from V and 1 from J, leaving 11 bases between them. The CDR3 spans 15 residues. CDR1 SGHRS and CDR2 YFSETQ come from the germline V gene. The DNA for the CDR3 is TGCGCCAGCAGCTTGTACGGTGAGGCGAACACTGAAGCTTTCTTT. This sequence encodes CASSLYGEANTEAFF.

V and J are TRBV6-1 and TRBJ2-7; D gene unclear. Germline V gene sequence: CDR1 MNHNS, CDR2 SASEGT. V gave up 7 bases and J gave up 4 bases, with 11 bases separating them. This CDR3 region has 12 residues. The CDR3 loop is CASNPVGYEQYF. CDR3 in DNA: TGTGCCAGCAATCCCGTCGGGTACGAGCAGTACTTC.